This T cell receptor beta chain was documented in a study of beta chain features in type 1 diabetes. Averaging roughly 100 mL, one heparinised blood draw was given by each donor. The study reverse transcribed the entire isolated RNA, so it sequenced expressed TCRB transcripts. Assay: immunoSEQ multiplex PCR; the TCRdb copy retains only in-frame clones and omits some. Among about 140,000 clones listed, over 8% were seen once. The trim removed 10 bases at V and 5 bases at J, leaving 6 bases unmatched. Looked up from germline, CDR1 is SNHLY and CDR2 is FYNNEI. This CDR3 has 14 amino acids. The specimen sequenced was central memory CD4+ T cells from blood. J is TRBJ2-1 and V is TRBV2, with 12 bases fitting TRBD2. This TCR was sampled from a woman between 35 and 50 years old in good health. CDR3 region: CATQRTSGDNEQFF. Here the CDR3 DNA reads TGTGCCACCCAACGGACTAGCGGGGACAATGAGCAGTTCTTC.